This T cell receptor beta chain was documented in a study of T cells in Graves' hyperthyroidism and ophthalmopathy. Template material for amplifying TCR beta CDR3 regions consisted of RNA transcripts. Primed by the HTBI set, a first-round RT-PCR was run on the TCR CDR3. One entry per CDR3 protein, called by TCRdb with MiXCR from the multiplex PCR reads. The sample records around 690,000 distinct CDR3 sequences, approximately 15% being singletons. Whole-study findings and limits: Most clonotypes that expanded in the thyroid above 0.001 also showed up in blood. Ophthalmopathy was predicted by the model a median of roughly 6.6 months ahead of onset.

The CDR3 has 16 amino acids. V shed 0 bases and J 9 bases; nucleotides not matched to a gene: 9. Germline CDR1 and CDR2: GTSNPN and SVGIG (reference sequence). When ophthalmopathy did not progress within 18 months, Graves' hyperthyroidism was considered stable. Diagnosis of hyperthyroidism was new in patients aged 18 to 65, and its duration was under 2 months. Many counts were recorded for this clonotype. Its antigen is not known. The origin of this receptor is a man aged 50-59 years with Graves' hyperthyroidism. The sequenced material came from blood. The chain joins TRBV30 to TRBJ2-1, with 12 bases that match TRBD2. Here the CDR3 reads CAWSVPGLAGIGEQFF. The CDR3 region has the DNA TGTGCCTGGAGTGTACCTGGACTAGCGGGAATAGGTGAGCAGTTCTTC.